The 22 T cell receptor beta chains below were found in one sample sequenced in a study of T cell responses to AZD1222 COVID-19 vaccine. Profiled with immunoSEQ multiplex PCR; TCRdb holds only in-frame clones, not every one. The table has some 120,000 clones, over 75% seen once. Here the sequenced sample was peripheral blood, taken on day 0 of AZD1222 vaccination. These receptors were taken from an adult in good health.

This sequence joins TRBV9 and TRBJ1-6; tentative D call: TRBD1 (6 bases). Trimming shortened V by 4 bases and J by 7 bases, and 12 bases separated the two germline ends. Germline CDR1 SGDLS, CDR2 YYNGEE. The CDR3 spans 14 residues. CDR3 coding DNA: TGTGCCAGCAGCCAAGGACAGCCAAATTCACCCCTCCACTTT. As protein: CASSQGQPNSPLHF.

The chain recombines TRBV5-4 with TRBJ1-4; D unclear. Germline CDR1 reads SGHNT; CDR2 reads YYREEE (reference sequence). Trimming removed 1 base from V and 12 bases from J, with 22 bases in between. This CDR3 has 16 amino acids. The CDR3 bases are TGTGCCAGCAGCTTGTACGGACCATCCGCATCCGGGGAACTGTTTTTT. Encoded protein: CASSLYGPSASGELFF. The full variable domain, its missing parts supplied by reference TRBV5-4 and TRBJ1-4, is ETGVTQSPTHLIKTRGQQVTLRCSSQSGHNTVSWYQQALGQGPQFIFQYYREEENGRGNFPPRFSGLQFPNYSSELNVNALELDDSALYLCASSLYGPSASGELFFGSGTQLSVL.

A few counts support this clone. The chain joins TRBV10-3 to TRBJ2-2; no definite D call. Trimming pared 4 bases from V and 1 base from J, leaving 13 bases between. Germline CDR1 reads ENHRY; CDR2 reads SYGVKD. The CDR3 has 16 residues. CDR3 in DNA: TGTGCCATCAGTGTGTCGTCGGCGTTGAACACCGGGGAGCTGTTTTTT. This translates into CAISVSSALNTGELFF.

V is TRBV6-5 and J is TRBJ1-1; D not resolved. The length of the CDR3 is 13 residues. The germline V gene has CDR1 MNHEY and CDR2 SVGAGI. The germline V and J ends were trimmed by 6 bases and 0 bases, with 8 bases remaining between them. CDR3 sequence: CASSPTLNTEAFF. The CDR3 DNA reads TGTGCCAGCAGCCCCACATTGAACACTGAAGCTTTCTTT.

The chain has TRBV11-2 and TRBJ2-1; 13 bases match TRBD2. Germline assignment: CDR1 SGHAT and CDR2 FQNNGV. This CDR3 comprises 17 residues. The trim removed 1 base at V and 2 bases at J, leaving 2 bases unmatched. CDR3 sequence reads: CASSLGGTSGTYNEQFF. CDR3 DNA: TGTGCCAGCAGCTTAGGAGGGACTAGCGGGACCTACAATGAGCAGTTCTTC. Full variable domain (outside the CDR3, taken from reference TRBV11-2 and TRBJ2-1): EAGVAQSPRYKIIEKRQSVAFWCNPISGHATLYWYQQILGQGPKLLIQFQNNGVVDDSQLPKDRFSAERLKGVDSTLKIQPAKLEDSAVYLCASSLGGTSGTYNEQFFGPGTRLTVL.

Concerning this clone itself: Other DNA sequences in this specimen translate into the identical CDR3. V usage is TRBV18 and J usage is TRBJ1-4; D remains ambiguous. CDR1 is KGHSH, CDR2 LQKENI, per germline. The CDR3 runs to 14 residues. V lost 3 bases and J lost 0, with 5 bases in between. In DNA, the CDR3 is TGTGCCAGCTCACCGCCTGCAACTAATGAAAAACTGTTTTTT. This sequence encodes CASSPPATNEKLFF.

The chain recombines TRBV24-1 with TRBJ2-1, with 9 bases matching TRBD1. The CDR3 totals 16 residues. Germline assignment: CDR1 KGHDR and CDR2 SFDVKD. Losses at the gene ends were 4 bases for V and 4 bases for J; bases not matched to a gene: 7. The DNA for the CDR3 is TGTGCCACCAGTGAATCGCCGGGACAGGGTTACAATGAGCAGTTCTTC. Amino acids: CATSESPGQGYNEQFF.

The genes are TRBV28 and TRBJ2-3; possibly TRBD1 for D (6 bases). V lost 5 bases and J 5 bases, leaving 14 bases between the germline ends. The CDR3 loop spans 14 amino acids. The germline V gene has CDR1 MDHEN and CDR2 SYDVKM. CDR3 in DNA: TGTGCCAGCAGTAGACACAGCAGGGGAGATACGCAGTATTTT. Translating it yields CASSRHSRGDTQYF.

V is TRBV7-9 and J is TRBJ2-2; D is undetermined. CDR1 is SEHNR, CDR2 FQNEAQ, per germline (reference sequence). The CDR3 is made up of 15 amino acids. The germline V and J ends were trimmed by 1 base and 4 bases, with 10 bases remaining between them. As DNA, the CDR3 is TGTGCCAGCAGCTTAGTTGACCGAGCCACCGGGGAGCTGTTTTTT. Translation gives CASSLVDRATGELFF.

V gene TRBV5-1 combines with J gene TRBJ1-6; 9 positions match TRBD1. The germline gives CDR1 SGHRS, CDR2 YFSETQ. Trimming removed 4 bases from V and 7 bases from J; junction bases left unmatched: 6. This CDR3 region has 15 residues. CDR3 sequence: CASSPGTGSNSPLHF. The CDR3 nucleotides read TGCGCCAGCAGCCCGGGGACAGGGTCGAATTCACCCCTCCACTTT.

This clone was detected once. The rearrangement uses TRBV5-1 and TRBJ1-5; a possible D gene is TRBD1 (6 bases). The germline V gene has CDR1 SGHRS and CDR2 YFSETQ. Between the trimmed V and J ends, which lost 1 base and 6 bases, there was a span of 11 bases. This CDR3 has 14 residues. CDR3 amino acids: CASSLHGGAQPQHF. Written as DNA, the CDR3 is TGCGCCAGCAGCTTGCACGGGGGGGCTCAGCCCCAGCATTTT.

The CDR3 reads CASSFGGTANRKLFF. CDR3 coding DNA: TGTGCCAGCAGCTTTGGGGGGACAGCTAATCGAAAACTGTTTTTT. This chain links TRBV5-4 with TRBJ1-4; 7 nucleotides line up with TRBD1. The CDR3 spans 15 residues. Trimming at V came to 2 bases and at J to 10 bases, leaving 11 bases not matched to a gene. CDR1 SGHNT and CDR2 YYREEE come from the germline V gene (reference sequence).

The chain recombines TRBV19 with TRBJ1-4; 8 nucleotides align to TRBD1. CDR3 length: 13 residues. With V trimmed by 10 bases and J by 4 bases, 5 bases remained unmatched. Germline CDR1 and CDR2: LNHDA and SQIVND (reference sequence). Here the CDR3 DNA reads TGTGCCACCCGACAGGGGAGTAATGAAAAACTGTTTTTT. This codes for CATRQGSNEKLFF.

The V gene is TRBV5-5, the J gene TRBJ1-3, with D unclear. Germline CDR1 SGHKS, CDR2 YYEKEE (reference sequence). Trimming shortened V by 0 bases and J by 0 bases, and 10 bases separated the two germline ends. The CDR3 is made up of 16 amino acids. For the CDR3, the DNA is TGTGCCAGCAGCTTGGGGCAGGCTTACTCTGGAAACACCATATATTTT. Its translation is CASSLGQAYSGNTIYF.

CDR3 in DNA: TGTGCCAGCAGTTTAATAGCTAATTCACCCCTCCACTTT. This codes for CASSLIANSPLHF. The J gene is TRBJ1-6, the V gene TRBV12-3 or TRBV12-4, with no clear D. Trimming removed 2 bases from V and 6 bases from J, with 5 bases in between. This CDR3 comprises 13 residues.

V gene TRBV28 combines with J gene TRBJ1-1, with D unclear. Germline CDR1 is MDHEN and CDR2 is SYDVKM. The ends were cut back, 5 bases at V and 1 base at J, with 11 bases in the middle. The CDR3 contains 14 residues. Here the CDR3 DNA reads TGTGCCAGCAGTCCCCTTTTAGGGAACACTGAAGCTTTCTTT. Protein product: CASSPLLGNTEAFF.

The gene calls are TRBV5-1 and TRBJ2-5; D remains unclear. Looked up from germline, CDR1 is SGHRS and CDR2 is YFSETQ. The CDR3 covers 12 residues. With 4 bases removed from V and 2 bases from J, the gap between germline ends came to 6 bases. The chain's CDR3 is CASSDQQETQYF. Written as DNA, the CDR3 is TGCGCCAGCAGCGATCAACAAGAGACCCAGTACTTC.

This chain links TRBV10-1 with TRBJ1-6; D is uncertain. CDR3 length equals 19 residues. CDR1 is WNHNN and CDR2 is SYGVQD in the germline V gene (reference sequence). V lost 6 bases and J 4 bases, leaving 25 bases between the germline ends. Written as DNA, the CDR3 is TGCGCCAGCAGGAATAGTTGGAGCGGCCGCCCACGGTATAATTCACCCCTCCACTTT. It encodes CASRNSWSGRPRYNSPLHF.

This chain joins TRBV6-2 or TRBV6-3 and TRBJ1-4; possible D gene TRBD1, 5 bases. V gave up 4 bases and J gave up 3 bases, with 15 bases separating them. CDR1 MNHEY and CDR2 SVGEGT come from the germline V gene. CDR3 length: 16 residues. The CDR3 sequence: CASSWRDPGANEKLFF. For the CDR3, the DNA is TGTGCCAGCAGTTGGAGAGACCCGGGGGCTAATGAAAAACTGTTTTTT.

CDR3 sequence reads: CATSGGTGYLEKLFF. CDR3 coding DNA: TGTGCCACCAGCGGGGGGACAGGGTACCTTGAAAAACTGTTTTTT. V gene TRBV15 combines with J gene TRBJ1-4; TRBD1 matches 9 bases. Germline V gene lookup returns CDR1 LNHNV and CDR2 YYDKDF (reference sequence). The CDR3 sequence is 15 residues long. The ends lost 5 bases at V and 7 bases at J; junction bases unmatched: 8.

This chain connects TRBV5-1 to TRBJ1-1, with 7 bases identical to TRBD1. Trimming removed 4 bases from V and 0 bases from J; junction bases left unmatched: 6. The CDR3 has 15 residues. Germline-derived CDR1 and CDR2 are SGHRS and YFSETQ. CDR3 sequence reads: CASSIRQGLNTEAFF. CDR3 nucleotides: TGCGCCAGCAGCATTCGACAGGGATTGAACACTGAAGCTTTCTTT.

The chain couples TRBV19 to TRBJ1-6, with D maybe TRBD1 (5 bases). The V gene's germline CDR1 is LNHDA and CDR2 SQIVND (reference sequence). Deletions cut 5 bases from V and 7 bases from J, with 12 bases between. The length of the CDR3 is 14 residues. This CDR3 reads CASSSDRTNSPLHF. For the CDR3, the DNA is TGTGCCAGTAGTTCTGACAGAACGAATTCACCCCTCCACTTT.